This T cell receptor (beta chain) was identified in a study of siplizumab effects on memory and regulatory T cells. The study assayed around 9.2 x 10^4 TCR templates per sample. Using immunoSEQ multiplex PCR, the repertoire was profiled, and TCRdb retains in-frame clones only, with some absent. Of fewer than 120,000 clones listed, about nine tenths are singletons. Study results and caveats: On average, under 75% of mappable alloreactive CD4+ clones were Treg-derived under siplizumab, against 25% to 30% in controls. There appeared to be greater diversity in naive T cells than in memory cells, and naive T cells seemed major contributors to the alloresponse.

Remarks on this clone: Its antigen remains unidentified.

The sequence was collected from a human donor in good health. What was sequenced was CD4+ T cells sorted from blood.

The CDR3, as DNA: TGTGCCAGCAGTGAAATAGGGGGCACTGAAGCTTTCTTT. This encodes CASSEIGGTEAFF. The rearrangement joins TRBV6-1 to TRBJ1-1; D is possibly TRBD1 (6 bases). The CDR3 runs to 13 residues. The germline V and J ends were trimmed by 2 bases and 4 bases, with 8 bases remaining between them. In germline, CDR1 is MNHNS, CDR2 SASEGT.